This T cell receptor beta chain was captured in a study of cytomegalovirus exposure and HLA in healthy donors. This PCR relied on a set of 60 Vbeta primers and 13 Jbeta primers. TCRdb keeps only in-frame clones here, not all; method: immunoSEQ multiplex PCR. This table has some 140,000 clones, under 80% appearing once. The CDR3 is 12 amino acids. Trimming pared 0 bases from V and 3 bases from J, leaving 6 bases between. The V gene's germline CDR1 is GTSNPN and CDR2 SVGIG (reference sequence). V is TRBV30 and J is TRBJ2-7; D unclear. The specimen sequenced was PBMCs. This receptor was identified in a woman aged 45 to 65 in good health and CMV-seropositive. CDR3 residues: CAWSVRYYEQYF. The CDR3 DNA follows: TGTGCCTGGAGTGTACGGTACTACGAGCAGTACTTC.